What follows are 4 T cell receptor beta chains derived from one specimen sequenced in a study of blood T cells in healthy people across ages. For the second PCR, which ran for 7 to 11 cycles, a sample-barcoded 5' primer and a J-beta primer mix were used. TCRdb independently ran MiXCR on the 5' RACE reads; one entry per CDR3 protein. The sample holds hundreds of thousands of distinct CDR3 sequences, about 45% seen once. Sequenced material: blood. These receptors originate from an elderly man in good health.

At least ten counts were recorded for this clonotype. DNA for the CDR3: TGTGCCAGCAGTTACAACAGGGGCAATCAGCCCCAGCATTTT. As protein: CASSYNRGNQPQHF. The chain combines TRBV6-5 with TRBJ1-5; D may be TRBD1 (6 bases). V lost 2 bases to trimming and J lost 2 bases, with 7 bases between them. This CDR3 comprises 14 residues. Germline V gene sequence: CDR1 MNHEY, CDR2 SVGAGI.

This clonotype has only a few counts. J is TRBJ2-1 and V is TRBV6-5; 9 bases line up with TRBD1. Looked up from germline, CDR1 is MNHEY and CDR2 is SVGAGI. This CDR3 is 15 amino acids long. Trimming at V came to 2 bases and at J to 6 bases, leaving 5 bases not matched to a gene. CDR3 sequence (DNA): TGTGCCAGCAGTTACGTCGGACAGGGGATCAATGAGCAGTTCTTC. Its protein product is CASSYVGQGINEQFF.

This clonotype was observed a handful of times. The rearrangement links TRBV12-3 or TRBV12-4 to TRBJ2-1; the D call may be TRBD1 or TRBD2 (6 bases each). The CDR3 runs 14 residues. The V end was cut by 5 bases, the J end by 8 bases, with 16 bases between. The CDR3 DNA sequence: TGTGCCAGCAGTCAACGATCCGGGGGCGATGAGCAGTTCTTC. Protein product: CASSQRSGGDEQFF.

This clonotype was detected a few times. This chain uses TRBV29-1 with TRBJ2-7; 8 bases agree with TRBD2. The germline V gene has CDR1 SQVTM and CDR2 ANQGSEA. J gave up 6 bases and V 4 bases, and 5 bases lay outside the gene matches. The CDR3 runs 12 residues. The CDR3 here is CSVVSGSSEQYF. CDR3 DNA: TGCAGCGTTGTCAGCGGGAGTAGCGAGCAGTACTTC.